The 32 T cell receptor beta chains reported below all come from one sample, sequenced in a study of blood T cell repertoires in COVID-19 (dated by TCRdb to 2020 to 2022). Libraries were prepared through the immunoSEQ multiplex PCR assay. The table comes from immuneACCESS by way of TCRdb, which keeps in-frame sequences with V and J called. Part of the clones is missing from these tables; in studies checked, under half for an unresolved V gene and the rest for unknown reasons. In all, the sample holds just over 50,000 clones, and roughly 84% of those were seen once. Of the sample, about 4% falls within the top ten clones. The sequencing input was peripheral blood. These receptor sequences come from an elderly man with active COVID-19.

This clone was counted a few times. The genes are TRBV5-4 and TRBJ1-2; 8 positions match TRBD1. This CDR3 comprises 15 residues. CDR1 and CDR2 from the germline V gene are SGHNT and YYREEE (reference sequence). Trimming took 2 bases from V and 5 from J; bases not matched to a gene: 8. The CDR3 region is CASSFLDRDGYGYTF. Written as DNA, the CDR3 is TGTGCCAGCAGCTTCCTGGACAGGGACGGTTATGGCTACACCTTC.

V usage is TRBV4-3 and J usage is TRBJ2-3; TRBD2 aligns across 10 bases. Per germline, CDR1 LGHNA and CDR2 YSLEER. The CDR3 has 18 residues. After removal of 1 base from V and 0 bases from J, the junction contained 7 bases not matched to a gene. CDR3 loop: CASSQGPAGGSSTDTQYF. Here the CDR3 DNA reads TGCGCCAGCAGCCAAGGGCCAGCGGGAGGGAGTAGCACAGATACGCAGTATTTT.

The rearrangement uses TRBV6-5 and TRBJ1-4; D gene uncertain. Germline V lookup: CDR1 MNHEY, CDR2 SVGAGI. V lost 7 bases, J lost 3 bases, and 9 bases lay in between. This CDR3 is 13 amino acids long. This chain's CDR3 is CASTRSPNEKLFF. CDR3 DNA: TGTGCCAGCACGCGGTCCCCTAATGAAAAACTGTTTTTT.

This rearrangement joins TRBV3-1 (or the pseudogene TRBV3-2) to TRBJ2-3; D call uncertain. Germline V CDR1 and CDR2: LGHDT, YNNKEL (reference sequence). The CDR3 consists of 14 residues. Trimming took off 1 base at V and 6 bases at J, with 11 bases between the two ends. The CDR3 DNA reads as TGTGCCAGCAGCCAAGTCCGAGTTCTGGATACGCAGTATTTT. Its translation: CASSQVRVLDTQYF.

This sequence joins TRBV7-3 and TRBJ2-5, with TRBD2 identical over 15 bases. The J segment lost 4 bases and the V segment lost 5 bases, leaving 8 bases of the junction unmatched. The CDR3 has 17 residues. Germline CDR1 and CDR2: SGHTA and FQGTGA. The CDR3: CASSQGLAGGPGETQYF. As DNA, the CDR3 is TGTGCCAGCAGCCAAGGACTAGCGGGAGGGCCGGGAGAGACCCAGTACTTC.

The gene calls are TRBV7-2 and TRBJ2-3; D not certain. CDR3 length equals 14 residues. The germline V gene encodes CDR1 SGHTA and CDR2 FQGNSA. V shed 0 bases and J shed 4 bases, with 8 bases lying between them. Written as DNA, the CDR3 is TGTGCCAGCAGCTTAGCGTACGGAGCAGATACGCAGTATTTT. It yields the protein CASSLAYGADTQYF.

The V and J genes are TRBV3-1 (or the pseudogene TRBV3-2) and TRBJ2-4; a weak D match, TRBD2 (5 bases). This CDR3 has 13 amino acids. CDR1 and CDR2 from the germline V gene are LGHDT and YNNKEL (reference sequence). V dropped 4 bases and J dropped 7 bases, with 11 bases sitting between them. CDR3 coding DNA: TGTGCCAGCAGCCCCCGAACTAGGAACATTCAGTACTTC. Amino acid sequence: CASSPRTRNIQYF.

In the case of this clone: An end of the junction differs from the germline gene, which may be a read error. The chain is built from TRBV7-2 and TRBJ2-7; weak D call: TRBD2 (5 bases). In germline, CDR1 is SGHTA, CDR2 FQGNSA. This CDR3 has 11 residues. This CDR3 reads CASSFGVTKRF. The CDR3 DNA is TGTGCCAGCAGCTTCGGGGTCACCAAAAGGTTC.

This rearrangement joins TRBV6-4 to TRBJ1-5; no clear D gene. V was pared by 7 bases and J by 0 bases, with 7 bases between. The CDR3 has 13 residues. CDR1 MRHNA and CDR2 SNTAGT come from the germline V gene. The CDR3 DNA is TGTGCCAGCACGTCAGGTAGCAATCAGCCCCAGCATTTT. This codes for CASTSGSNQPQHF.

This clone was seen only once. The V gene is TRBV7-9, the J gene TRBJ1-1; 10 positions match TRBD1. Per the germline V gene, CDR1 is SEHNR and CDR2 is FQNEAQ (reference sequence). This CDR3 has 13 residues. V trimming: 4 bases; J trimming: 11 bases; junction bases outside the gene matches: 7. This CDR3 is CASSSGQGDEAFF. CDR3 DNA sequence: TGTGCCAGCAGCTCCGGACAGGGGGACGAGGCTTTCTTT.

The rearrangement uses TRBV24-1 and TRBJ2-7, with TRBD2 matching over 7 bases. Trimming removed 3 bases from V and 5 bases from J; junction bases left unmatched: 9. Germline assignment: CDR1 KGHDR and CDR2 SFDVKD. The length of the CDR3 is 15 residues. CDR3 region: CATSDAAGVFNEQYF. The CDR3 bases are TGTGCCACCAGTGATGCGGCGGGAGTTTTTAACGAGCAGTACTTC.

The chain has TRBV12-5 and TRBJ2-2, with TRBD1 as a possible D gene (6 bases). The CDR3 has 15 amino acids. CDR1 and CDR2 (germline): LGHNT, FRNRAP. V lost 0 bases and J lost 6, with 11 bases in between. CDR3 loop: CASGLVPNRAGELFF. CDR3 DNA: TGTGCTAGTGGTTTGGTACCCAACAGGGCCGGGGAGCTGTTTTTT.

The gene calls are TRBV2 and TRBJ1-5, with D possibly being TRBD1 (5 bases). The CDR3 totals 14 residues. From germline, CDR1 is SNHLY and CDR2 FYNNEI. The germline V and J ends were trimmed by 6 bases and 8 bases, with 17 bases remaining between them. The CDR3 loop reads CASSPRGTTEPQHF. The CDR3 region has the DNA TGTGCCAGCAGCCCGCGGGGGACTACGGAGCCCCAGCATTTT. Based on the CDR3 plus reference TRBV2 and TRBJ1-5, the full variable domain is EPEVTQTPSHQVTQMGQEVILRCVPISNHLYFYWYRQILGQKVEFLVSFYNNEISEKSEIFDDQFSVERPDGSNFTLKIRSTKLEDSAMYFCASSPRGTTEPQHFGDGTRLSIL.

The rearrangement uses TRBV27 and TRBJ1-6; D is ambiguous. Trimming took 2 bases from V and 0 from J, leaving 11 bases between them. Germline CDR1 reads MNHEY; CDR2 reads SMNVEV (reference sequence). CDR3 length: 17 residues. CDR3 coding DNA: TGTGCCAGCAGTTTAGGACGGAGGAGCTCCTATAATTCACCCCTCCACTTT. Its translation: CASSLGRRSSYNSPLHF.

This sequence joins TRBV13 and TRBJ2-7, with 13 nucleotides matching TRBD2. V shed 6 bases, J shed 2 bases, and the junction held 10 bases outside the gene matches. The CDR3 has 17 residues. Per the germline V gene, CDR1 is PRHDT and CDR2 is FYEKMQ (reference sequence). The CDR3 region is CASSKGLAGVGAYEQYF. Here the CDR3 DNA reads TGTGCCAGCAGTAAAGGACTAGCGGGAGTTGGGGCCTACGAGCAGTACTTC.

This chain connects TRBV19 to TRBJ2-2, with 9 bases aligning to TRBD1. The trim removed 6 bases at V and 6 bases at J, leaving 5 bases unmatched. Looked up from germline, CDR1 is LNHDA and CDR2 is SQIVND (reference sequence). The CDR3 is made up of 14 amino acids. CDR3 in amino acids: CASREQGAAGELFF. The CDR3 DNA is TGTGCCAGTAGGGAACAGGGGGCGGCCGGGGAGCTGTTTTTT.

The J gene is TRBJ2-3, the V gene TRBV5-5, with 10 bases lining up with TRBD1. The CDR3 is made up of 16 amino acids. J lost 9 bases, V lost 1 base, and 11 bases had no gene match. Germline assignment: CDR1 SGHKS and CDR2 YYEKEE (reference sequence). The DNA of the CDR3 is TGTGCCAGCAGCTTGCTAGGGACAGGGGACCCCGAGACGCAGTATTTT. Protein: CASSLLGTGDPETQYF.

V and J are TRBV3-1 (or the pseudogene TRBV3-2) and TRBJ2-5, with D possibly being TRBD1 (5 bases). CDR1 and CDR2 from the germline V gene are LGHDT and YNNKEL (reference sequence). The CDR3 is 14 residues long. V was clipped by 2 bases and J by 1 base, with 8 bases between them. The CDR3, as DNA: TGTGCCAGCAGCCAACTTGACAGCCAAGAGACCCAGTACTTC. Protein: CASSQLDSQETQYF.

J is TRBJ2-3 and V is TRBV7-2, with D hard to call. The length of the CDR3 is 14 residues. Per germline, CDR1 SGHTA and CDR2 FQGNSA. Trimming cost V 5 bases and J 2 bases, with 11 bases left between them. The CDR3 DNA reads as TGTGCCAGCAGCCCCAACCAAGCCACAGATACGCAGTATTTT. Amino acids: CASSPNQATDTQYF.

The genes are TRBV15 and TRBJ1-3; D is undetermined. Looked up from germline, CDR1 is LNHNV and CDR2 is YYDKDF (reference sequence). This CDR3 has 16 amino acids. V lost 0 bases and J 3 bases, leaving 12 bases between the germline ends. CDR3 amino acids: CATSRDRQTNGNTIYF. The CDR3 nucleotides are TGTGCCACCAGCAGAGATCGCCAGACTAATGGAAACACCATATATTTT.

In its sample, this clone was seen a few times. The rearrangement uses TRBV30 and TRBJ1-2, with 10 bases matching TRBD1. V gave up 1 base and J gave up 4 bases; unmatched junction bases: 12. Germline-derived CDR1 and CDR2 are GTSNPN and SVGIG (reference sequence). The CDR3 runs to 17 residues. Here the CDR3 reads CAWSAPGQGTRIYGYTF. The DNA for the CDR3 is TGTGCCTGGAGTGCTCCGGGACAGGGGACGCGAATCTATGGCTACACCTTC.

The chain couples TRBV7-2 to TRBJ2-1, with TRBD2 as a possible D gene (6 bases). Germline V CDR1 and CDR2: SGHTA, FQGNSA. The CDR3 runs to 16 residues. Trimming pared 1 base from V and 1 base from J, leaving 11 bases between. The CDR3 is CASSLGGLPSYNEQFF. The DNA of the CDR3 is TGTGCCAGCAGCTTAGGCGGACTACCTTCCTACAATGAGCAGTTCTTC.

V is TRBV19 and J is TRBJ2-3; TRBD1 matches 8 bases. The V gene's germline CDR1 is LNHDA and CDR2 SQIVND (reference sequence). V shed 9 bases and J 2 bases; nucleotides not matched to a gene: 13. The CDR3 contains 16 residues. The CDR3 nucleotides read TGTGCCAGCCAGAGGAACAGGGGGACATACACAGATACGCAGTATTTT. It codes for CASQRNRGTYTDTQYF.

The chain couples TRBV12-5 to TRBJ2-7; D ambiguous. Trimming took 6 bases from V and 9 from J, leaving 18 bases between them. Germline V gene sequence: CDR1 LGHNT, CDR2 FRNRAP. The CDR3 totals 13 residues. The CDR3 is CASGQIPSLGQYF. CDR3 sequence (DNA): TGTGCTAGTGGACAAATTCCCTCCCTAGGGCAGTACTTC.

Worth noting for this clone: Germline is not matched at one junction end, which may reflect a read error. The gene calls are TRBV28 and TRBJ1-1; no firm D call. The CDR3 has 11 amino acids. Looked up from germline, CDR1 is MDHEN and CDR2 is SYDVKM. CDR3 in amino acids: CTSRSGTEAFF. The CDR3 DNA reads TGTACCAGCAGGTCGGGAACTGAAGCTTTCTTT.

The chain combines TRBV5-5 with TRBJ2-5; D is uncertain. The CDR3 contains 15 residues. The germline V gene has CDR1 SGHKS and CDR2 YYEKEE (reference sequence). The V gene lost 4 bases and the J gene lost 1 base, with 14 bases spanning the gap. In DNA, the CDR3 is TGTGCCAGCAGCCCTGCTGGAGAGTTCCAAGAGACCCAGTACTTC. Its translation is CASSPAGEFQETQYF. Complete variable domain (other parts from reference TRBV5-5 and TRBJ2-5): DAGVTQSPTHLIKTRGQQVTLRCSPISGHKSVSWYQQVLGQGPQFIFQYYEKEERGRGNFPDRFSARQFPNYSSELNVNALLLGDSALYLCASSPAGEFQETQYFGPGTRLLVL.

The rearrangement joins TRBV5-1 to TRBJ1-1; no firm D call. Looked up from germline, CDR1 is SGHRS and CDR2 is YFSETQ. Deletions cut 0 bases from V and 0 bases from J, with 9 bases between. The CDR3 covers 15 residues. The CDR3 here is CASSLGGSMNTEAFF. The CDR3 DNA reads TGCGCCAGCAGCTTGGGAGGGTCTATGAACACTGAAGCTTTCTTT.

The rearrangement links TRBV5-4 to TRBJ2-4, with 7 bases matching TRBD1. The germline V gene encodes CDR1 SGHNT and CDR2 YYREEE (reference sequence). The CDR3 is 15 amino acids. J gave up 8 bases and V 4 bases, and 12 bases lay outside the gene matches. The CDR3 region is CASSKDRWGSDIQYF. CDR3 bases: TGTGCCAGCAGCAAGGACAGGTGGGGTTCGGACATTCAGTACTTC.

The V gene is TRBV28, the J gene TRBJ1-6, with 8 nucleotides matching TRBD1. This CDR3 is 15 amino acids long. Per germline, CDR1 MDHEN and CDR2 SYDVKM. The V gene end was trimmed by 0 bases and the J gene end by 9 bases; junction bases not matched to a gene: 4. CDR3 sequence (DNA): TGTGCCAGCAGTTTATGGGACAGGGCGAGTTCACCCCTCCACTTT. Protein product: CASSLWDRASSPLHF.

The CDR3 nucleotides are TGTGCCAGCAGCTTAGGAGGCGGACAGGGGCCCGAGCAGTACTTC. Amino acids: CASSLGGGQGPEQYF. This rearrangement joins TRBV7-2 to TRBJ2-7; the match to TRBD1 covers 9 bases. CDR3 length equals 15 residues. With V trimmed by 1 base and J by 6 bases, 7 bases remained unmatched. CDR1 and CDR2 (germline): SGHTA, FQGNSA.

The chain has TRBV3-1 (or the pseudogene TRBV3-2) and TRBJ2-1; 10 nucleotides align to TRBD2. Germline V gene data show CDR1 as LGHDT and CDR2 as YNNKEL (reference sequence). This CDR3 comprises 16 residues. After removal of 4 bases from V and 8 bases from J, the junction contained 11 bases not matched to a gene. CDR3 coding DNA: TGTGCCAGCAGCCCCCAATCTAGCGGGAGATGGGATGAGCAGTTCTTC. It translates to CASSPQSSGRWDEQFF.

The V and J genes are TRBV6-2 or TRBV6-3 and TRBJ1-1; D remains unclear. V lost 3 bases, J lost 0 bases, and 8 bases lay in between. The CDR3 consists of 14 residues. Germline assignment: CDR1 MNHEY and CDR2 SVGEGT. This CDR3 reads CASSYGQVNTEAFF. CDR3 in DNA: TGTGCCAGCAGTTATGGGCAAGTGAACACTGAAGCTTTCTTT.